The 18 T cell receptor beta chains reported below all come from one sample, sequenced in a study of CD8+ T cells in alopecia areata. In each case, RNA was isolated and then reverse transcribed into cDNA as the sequencing template. Using immunoSEQ multiplex PCR, the repertoire was profiled, and TCRdb retains in-frame clones only, with some absent. The profile covers 60,000 to 85,000 clones, with approximately 28% appearing a single time and just under 15% taken by the ten largest. Treatment noted: oral pan-JAK inhibitor, 5-10 mg twice daily. The sample consisted of CD8+ T cells sorted from blood, taken at week 4, from a patient treated with tofacitinib. These receptors came from a human donor with alopecia areata.

This clone was counted between two and nine times. The genes are TRBV29-1 and TRBJ1-2; tentatively, D is TRBD1 (6 bases). This CDR3 is built from 14 residues. CDR1 SQVTM and CDR2 ANQGSEA come from the germline V gene. Trimming took off 3 bases at V and 0 bases at J, with 11 bases between the two ends. CDR3 amino acids: CSVDGQGTNYGYTF. The CDR3 nucleotides read TGCAGCGTTGATGGCCAGGGGACTAACTATGGCTACACCTTC.

The J gene is TRBJ1-1, the V gene TRBV7-6, with D uncertain. The CDR3 consists of 13 residues. Trimming took 3 bases from V and 1 from J, leaving 6 bases between them. The germline V gene has CDR1 SGHVS and CDR2 FNYEAQ. CDR3 sequence reads: CASSFAENTEAFF. The CDR3 nucleotides are TGTGCCAGCAGCTTCGCAGAGAACACTGAAGCTTTCTTT.

This clone has only a few counts. This rearrangement joins TRBV29-1 to TRBJ2-7, with 11 positions matching TRBD1. V shed 0 bases and J 2 bases; nucleotides not matched to a gene: 3. This CDR3 spans 15 amino acids. In germline, CDR1 is SQVTM, CDR2 ANQGSEA. The CDR3 region is CSVEDPGQGAYEQYF. As DNA, the CDR3 is TGCAGCGTTGAAGATCCGGGACAGGGGGCCTACGAGCAGTACTTC.

This chain uses TRBV29-1 with TRBJ2-2; D is uncertain. Per the germline V gene, CDR1 is SQVTM and CDR2 is ANQGSEA. The CDR3 totals 13 residues. V shed 4 bases and J shed 1 base, with 7 bases lying between them. The CDR3 coding sequence is TGCAGCGTTGTTTACAGGAACACCGGGGAGCTGTTTTTT. It is translated as CSVVYRNTGELFF.

V usage is TRBV27 and J usage is TRBJ2-6; 10 positions match TRBD1. After removal of 3 bases from V and 13 bases from J, the junction contained 15 bases not matched to a gene. Germline values: CDR1 MNHEY, CDR2 SMNVEV (reference sequence). This CDR3 has 17 residues. This CDR3 is CASSFLSFNGQGEVLTF. The CDR3 DNA reads TGTGCCAGCAGTTTCCTATCATTCAACGGACAGGGGGAGGTCCTGACTTTC. Full variable domain (remainder filled in from reference TRBV27 and TRBJ2-6): EAQVTQNPRYLITVTGKKLTVTCSQNMNHEYMSWYRQDPGLGLRQIYYSMNVEVTDKGDVPEGYKVSRKEKRNFPLILESPSPNQTSLYFCASSFLSFNGQGEVLTFGAGSRLTVL.

This clone has just a few counts. A single base is all that separates this from a far larger clone, so a read error is likely. CDR3 residues: CVLPGGSHEQFF. In DNA, the CDR3 is TGTGTGCTCCCGGGAGGGAGCCACGAGCAGTTCTTC. The rearrangement joins TRBV11-3 to TRBJ2-1; 8 bases match TRBD2. This CDR3 is built from 12 residues. The germline V gene has CDR1 SGHNT and CDR2 YENEEA.

V and J are TRBV7-9 and TRBJ2-6; 7 positions match TRBD1. The V gene end was trimmed by 5 bases and the J gene end by 0 bases; junction bases not matched to a gene: 10. The CDR3 extends over 18 amino acids. Germline V CDR1 and CDR2: SEHNR, FQNEAQ (reference sequence). CDR3: CASSPSGTESSGANVLTF. The CDR3 coding sequence is TGTGCCAGCAGCCCATCCGGGACAGAGTCCTCTGGGGCCAACGTCCTGACTTTC. The whole variable domain, remainder taken from reference TRBV7-9 and TRBJ2-6, is DTGVSQNPRHKITKRGQNVTFRCDPISEHNRLYWYRQTLGQGPEFLTYFQNEAQLEKSRLLSDRFSAERPKGSFSTLEIQRTEQGDSAMYLCASSPSGTESSGANVLTFGAGSRLTVL.

The V gene is TRBV28, the J gene TRBJ2-7, with D possibly matching TRBD1 (6 bases). Trimming removed 5 bases from V and 3 bases from J, with 17 bases in between. The CDR3 is 15 residues long. Per germline, CDR1 MDHEN and CDR2 SYDVKM. As DNA, the CDR3 is TGTGCCAGCAGTCCACTTATGGACAGACTCTACGAGCAGTACTTC. This encodes CASSPLMDRLYEQYF.

This chain links TRBV18 with TRBJ2-2, with TRBD1 matching 7 bases. J was trimmed by 8 bases and V by 3 bases; bases with no gene match: 0. The CDR3 length is 12 residues. The germline V gene encodes CDR1 KGHSH and CDR2 LQKENI. The DNA of the CDR3 is TGTGCCAGCTCACCGGGACAGGGGGAGCTGTTTTTT. Protein: CASSPGQGELFF.

This clone came up a few times. The genes are TRBV6-5 and TRBJ2-1; 9 nucleotides agree with TRBD2. The CDR3 totals 14 residues. Looked up from germline, CDR1 is MNHEY and CDR2 is SVGAGI. The V segment lost 6 bases and the J segment 5 bases; nucleotides outside the gene matches: 5. CDR3 sequence (DNA): TGTGCCAGCAGACGTAGCGGGAGAAACAATGAGCAGTTCTTC. Its protein is CASRRSGRNNEQFF.

The genes are TRBV29-1 and TRBJ1-2, with D tentatively TRBD1 (6 bases). The germline V and J ends were trimmed by 0 bases and 11 bases, with 16 bases remaining between them. This CDR3 region has 13 residues. Germline V gives CDR1 SQVTM, CDR2 ANQGSEA. DNA of the CDR3: TGCAGCGTTGAAGACGTCGACAGGACCACTTACACCTTC. It yields the protein CSVEDVDRTTYTF.

In nucleotides, the CDR3 is TGTGCCAGCAGCTCCCGGGACAGGGGATACACTGAAGCTTTCTTT. Its protein is CASSSRDRGYTEAFF. V usage is TRBV5-6 and J usage is TRBJ1-1; 10 bases line up with TRBD1. The junction had 5 bases not matched to a gene; V was cut back by 3 bases and J by 3 bases. Germline CDR1 SGHDT, CDR2 YYEEEE. This CDR3 has 15 amino acids.

The chain is built from TRBV28 and TRBJ2-3, with 14 bases lining up with TRBD2. V dropped 2 bases and J dropped 3; count of bases not matched to a gene: 10. This CDR3 comprises 19 residues. Germline CDR1 and CDR2: MDHEN and SYDVKM. The CDR3 region is CASSLRLAGGPVETDTQYF. In DNA form, the CDR3 reads TGTGCCAGCAGTTTAAGACTAGCGGGAGGGCCGGTGGAGACAGATACGCAGTATTTT.

This clone was seen more than once but under ten times. As DNA, the CDR3 is TGTGCCTCCCAGCGGGCAGGCTACGAGCAGTACTTC. Translated, it gives CASQRAGYEQYF. The V call is TRBV27, the J call TRBJ2-7; the D gene is possibly TRBD2 (6 bases). The germline V and J ends were trimmed by 11 bases and 3 bases, with 14 bases remaining between them. The CDR3 covers 12 residues. CDR1 MNHEY and CDR2 SMNVEV come from the germline V gene (reference sequence).

The chain joins TRBV6-1 to TRBJ2-7, with 15 nucleotides matching TRBD2. The CDR3 is made up of 13 amino acids. Germline V lookup: CDR1 MNHNS, CDR2 SASEGT. Trimming cost V 6 bases and J 12 bases; bases outside gene matches: 6. Written as DNA, the CDR3 is TGTGCCAGCAGCTCCGGACTAGCGGGAGGGCCGTACTTC. Protein: CASSSGLAGGPYF.

The rearrangement uses TRBV7-2 and TRBJ2-5, with D perhaps matching TRBD2 (6 bases). Deletions cut 2 bases from V and 4 bases from J, with 11 bases between. The CDR3 length is 14 residues. The germline V gene has CDR1 SGHTA and CDR2 FQGNSA. The CDR3 region has the DNA TGTGCCAGCAGCTTATTAGCGGTCGGAGAGACCCAGTACTTC. This encodes CASSLLAVGETQYF.

A few counts support this clone. V usage is TRBV6-6 and J usage is TRBJ1-4; the D gene is possibly TRBD1 (5 bases). The CDR3 totals 14 residues. Germline CDR1 is MNHNY and CDR2 is SVGAGI (reference sequence). V was shortened by 7 bases and J by 5 bases, with 14 bases between the two germline ends. The CDR3 DNA sequence: TGTGCCAGCACCCTTAGAGGGGAAAATGAAAAACTGTTTTTT. This sequence encodes CASTLRGENEKLFF.

In this sample, this clone turned up a few times. This chain uses TRBV25-1 with TRBJ2-7, with no clear D. The germline gives CDR1 MGHDK, CDR2 SYGVNS. The CDR3 runs 14 residues. V was cut by 6 bases and J by 3 bases, with 15 bases left in between. The CDR3 protein is CASSALGTFYEQYF. The CDR3 DNA reads as TGTGCCAGCAGCGCCCTGGGTACGTTCTACGAGCAGTACTTC.